This T cell receptor (beta chain) was documented in a study of chemoradiotherapy in HPV16-positive cancers. Study as a whole: A couple of HPV16-positive patients' cells yielded candidate HPV-specific clones and common motifs.

General study findings and limits: During treatment, candidate HPV-specific clones and E7-related motifs expanded in tumor. Functional assays defining HPV-specific T cells used only a couple of HPV16-positive patients. In HPV16-positive patients, HPV-responsive T-cell expansion tracked better recurrence-free survival.

This clone was counted once. Its antigen remains unknown. Germline V lookup: CDR1 MNHEY, CDR2 SVGAGI. The CDR3 spans 14 residues. Trimming took 2 bases from V and 7 from J; bases not matched to a gene: 4. Some clones are missing from TCRdb's copy, which holds only in-frame ones; the method was immunoSEQ multiplex PCR. The repertoire holds around 30,000 clones, with roughly 88% as singletons. The chain uses TRBV6-5 and TRBJ2-2, with TRBD2 matching 7 bases. The source was blood, collected from a patient who underwent chemoradiotherapy. This TCR was recovered from a human donor with HPV-associated anogenital cancer. CDR3 residues: CASSYGGRGGELFF. For the CDR3, the DNA is TGTGCCAGCAGTTACGGCGGGAGAGGCGGGGAGCTGTTTTTT.